A single sample is the source of the 31 T cell receptor beta chains below, sequenced in a study of blood T cell repertoires in COVID-19. The method was immunoSEQ multiplex PCR; TCRdb's version includes in-frame clones alone and lacks a portion of them. The sample includes about 250,000 clones, about 89% of them seen just once. The sample consisted of peripheral blood. The source is a woman in her thirties or forties who had recovered from COVID-19.

This chain joins TRBV19 and TRBJ2-4; D remains ambiguous. CDR3 length equals 14 residues. V dropped 1 base and J dropped 0 bases, with 4 bases sitting between them. The germline V gene has CDR1 LNHDA and CDR2 SQIVND (reference sequence). The CDR3 coding sequence is TGTGCCAGTAGTATAGGTCTAGCCAAAAACATTCAGTACTTC. Encoded protein: CASSIGLAKNIQYF.

The V call is TRBV19, the J call TRBJ2-3; the D gene is possibly TRBD2 (6 bases). The CDR3 contains 14 residues. Germline-derived CDR1 and CDR2 are LNHDA and SQIVND (reference sequence). Trimming took 3 bases from V and 1 from J, leaving 8 bases between them. The CDR3 bases are TGTGCCAGTAGTATCTCTAGCGGCACAGATACGCAGTATTTT. Protein: CASSISSGTDTQYF.

This clone has only a few counts. The chain couples TRBV29-1 to TRBJ2-7; possible D gene TRBD1, 6 bases. The ends were cut back, 6 bases at V and 6 bases at J, with 15 bases in the middle. CDR3 length: 12 residues. CDR1 and CDR2 (germline): SQVTM, ANQGSEA. CDR3 region: CSVDGGDGEQYF. The CDR3 bases are TGCAGCGTGGATGGGGGCGACGGCGAGCAGTACTTC.

The chain carries TRBV7-8 and TRBJ1-6, with D perhaps matching TRBD1 (5 bases). This CDR3 has 15 amino acids. Germline CDR1 reads SGHVS; CDR2 reads FQNEAQ. Trimming stripped 4 bases from V and 9 bases from J, with 16 bases between. DNA of the CDR3: TGTGCCAGCAGCTCCCTGGCCCCAGGGATTTCACCCCTCCACTTT. This sequence encodes CASSSLAPGISPLHF.

This clone has a single count. The chain recombines TRBV7-3 with TRBJ2-1; 10 nucleotides match TRBD2. The CDR3 is 15 residues long. Germline V gene lookup returns CDR1 SGHTA and CDR2 FQGTGA. The V and J ends lost 4 bases and 4 bases, in that order; junction bases with no gene match: 4. In DNA, the CDR3 is TGTGCCAGCAGCTCGGGACTAGCGACATACAATGAGCAGTTCTTC. Residues: CASSSGLATYNEQFF.

The chain links TRBV7-8 to TRBJ1-2; no definite D call. Germline CDR1 reads SGHVS; CDR2 reads FQNEAQ. The V and J ends lost 0 bases and 3 bases respectively, with 5 bases between them. CDR3 length: 13 amino acids. The CDR3 DNA reads as TGTGCCAGCAGCTTAGCGATAGACTATGGCTACACCTTC. It codes for CASSLAIDYGYTF.

This chain joins TRBV7-2 and TRBJ2-5, with D unresolved. Germline-derived CDR1 and CDR2 are SGHTA and FQGNSA. The CDR3 loop spans 13 amino acids. V was pared by 0 bases and J by 0 bases, with 2 bases between. CDR3 in DNA: TGTGCCAGCAGCTTAGCTAACCAAGAGACCCAGTACTTC. It is translated as CASSLANQETQYF.

V is TRBV11-1 and J is TRBJ2-5, with 8 bases lining up with TRBD2. The CDR3 loop spans 17 amino acids. Germline V gene data show CDR1 as SGHAT and CDR2 as FQDESV (reference sequence). The V segment lost 0 bases and the J segment 5 bases; nucleotides outside the gene matches: 11. Here the CDR3 reads CASSLAPERGFSETQYF. For the CDR3, the DNA is TGTGCCAGCAGCTTAGCGCCGGAGCGGGGGTTTAGTGAGACCCAGTACTTC. The full variable domain, completed using reference TRBV11-1 and TRBJ2-5, is EAEVAQSPRYKITEKSQAVAFWCDPISGHATLYWYRQILGQGPELLVQFQDESVVDDSQLPKDRFSAERLKGVDSTLKIQPAELGDSAMYLCASSLAPERGFSETQYFGPGTRLLVL.

The chain employs TRBV5-1 and TRBJ2-7, with a possible D match to TRBD1 (5 bases). The CDR3 totals 13 residues. The germline V and J ends were trimmed by 5 bases and 5 bases, with 14 bases remaining between them. The V gene's germline CDR1 is SGHRS and CDR2 YFSETQ. CDR3 nucleotide sequence: TGCGCCAGCAGGCTGCCAGGGTACCACGAGCAGTACTTC. Translated: CASRLPGYHEQYF.

This clone was counted once. This chain connects TRBV3-1 (or the pseudogene TRBV3-2) to TRBJ1-4; 8 bases agree with TRBD1. From germline, CDR1 is LGHDT and CDR2 YNNKEL (reference sequence). The CDR3 sequence is 17 residues long. After removal of 1 base from V and 0 bases from J, the junction contained 4 bases not matched to a gene. The CDR3 DNA reads as TGTGCCAGCAGCCAAGGTGGACAGGGCGCAACTAATGAAAAACTGTTTTTT. The encoded protein is CASSQGGQGATNEKLFF.

The gene calls are TRBV10-3 and TRBJ1-1; D perhaps matches TRBD1 (6 bases). The germline V and J ends were trimmed by 5 bases and 0 bases, with 16 bases remaining between them. Germline values: CDR1 ENHRY, CDR2 SYGVKD. The CDR3 contains 16 residues. The CDR3 nucleotides are TGTGCCATCAGTCTCCGGGACATCAAATTGAACACTGAAGCTTTCTTT. Residues: CAISLRDIKLNTEAFF.

V gene TRBV7-9 combines with J gene TRBJ2-7; TRBD1 aligns across 9 bases. Germline CDR1 is SEHNR and CDR2 is FQNEAQ (reference sequence). With V trimmed by 11 bases and J by 7 bases, 12 bases remained unmatched. The CDR3 is 13 amino acids. CDR3 nucleotide sequence: TGTGCCTGCGGGGGACAGGGACGTGAGGAGCAGTACTTC. Translating gives CACGGQGREEQYF.

This chain connects TRBV7-8 to TRBJ1-2, with TRBD1 matching 11 bases. Germline values: CDR1 SGHVS, CDR2 FQNEAQ. CDR3 length: 15 amino acids. J gave up 3 bases and V 5 bases, and 5 bases lay outside the gene matches. CDR3 in DNA: TGTGCCAGCAGCCCTGGGACAGGGGGGGACTATGGCTACACCTTC. Protein sequence: CASSPGTGGDYGYTF.

This clone has only one observation. The V and J genes are TRBV7-6 and TRBJ2-3, with 8 bases fitting TRBD2. V shed 1 base, J shed 7 bases, and the junction held 4 bases outside the gene matches. CDR3 length: 14 residues. From germline, CDR1 is SGHVS and CDR2 FNYEAQ. CDR3 amino acids: CASSLGGGLNTQYF. The DNA for the CDR3 is TGTGCCAGCAGCTTAGGCGGGGGGCTGAATACGCAGTATTTT.

The chain has TRBV24-1 and TRBJ1-1, with D possibly TRBD1 on 6 matching bases. Germline V gives CDR1 KGHDR, CDR2 SFDVKD. The V end lost 7 bases, the J end lost 5 bases, and 10 bases lay between the germline ends. This CDR3 has 12 residues. In nucleotides, the CDR3 is TGTGCCACCAGAGACCAGGGGACTGAAGCTTTCTTT. This gives the protein CATRDQGTEAFF.

V is TRBV28 and J is TRBJ1-6; TRBD1 agrees at 9 bases. Germline-derived CDR1 and CDR2 are MDHEN and SYDVKM. This CDR3 comprises 15 residues. V shed 6 bases, J shed 7 bases, and the junction held 7 bases outside the gene matches. The CDR3 loop is CASSDDRGGNSPLHF. The CDR3 nucleotides are TGTGCCAGCAGCGATGACAGGGGGGGGAATTCACCCCTCCACTTT.

V gene TRBV21-1 combines with J gene TRBJ1-6. TRBV21-1 is deemed a pseudogene. The CDR3 is 13 residues long. CDR3 loop: CASSYRGNSPLHF. The CDR3 DNA reads as TGTGCCAGCAGCTACCGGGGAAATTCACCCCTCCACTTT.

The chain has TRBV3-1 (or the pseudogene TRBV3-2) and TRBJ2-1; 12 bases match TRBD2. Germline V gene lookup returns CDR1 LGHDT and CDR2 YNNKEL (reference sequence). The CDR3 extends over 17 amino acids. After removal of 6 bases from V and 4 bases from J, the junction contained 10 bases not matched to a gene. For the CDR3, the DNA is TGTGCCAGCAGGCATCTCGGACTAGCGGGATTATACAATGAGCAGTTCTTC. Amino acids: CASRHLGLAGLYNEQFF.

V usage is TRBV11-1 and J usage is TRBJ2-7; 10 positions match TRBD2. V shed 6 bases and J 0 bases; nucleotides not matched to a gene: 5. The CDR3 length is 15 residues. CDR1 SGHAT and CDR2 FQDESV come from the germline V gene (reference sequence). Written as DNA, the CDR3 is TGTGCCAGCAGTCCCGGACTAGCGGTCTCCTACGAGCAGTACTTC. Protein sequence: CASSPGLAVSYEQYF.

The chain uses TRBV19 and TRBJ1-3; TRBD1 matches 7 bases. CDR1 is LNHDA, CDR2 SQIVND, per germline (reference sequence). The CDR3 covers 15 residues. With 3 bases clipped from V and 0 bases from J, the junction kept 2 bases outside the gene matches. CDR3 protein: CASSMGDSSGNTIYF. Written as DNA, the CDR3 is TGTGCCAGTAGTATGGGGGACAGCTCTGGAAACACCATATATTTT.

J is TRBJ2-3 and V is TRBV27, with D tentatively TRBD2 (7 bases). V lost 6 bases, J lost 2 bases, and 9 bases lay in between. Germline CDR1 and CDR2: MNHEY and SMNVEV (reference sequence). This CDR3 has 13 amino acids. CDR3 DNA sequence: TGTGCCAGCAGGGGGGGGCACACAGATACGCAGTATTTT. Translated: CASRGGHTDTQYF.

The gene calls are TRBV28 and TRBJ1-6; D is unresolved. Germline V gene data show CDR1 as MDHEN and CDR2 as SYDVKM. The V gene lost 2 bases and the J gene lost 7 bases, with 12 bases spanning the gap. This CDR3 spans 15 amino acids. CDR3 DNA: TGTGCCAGCAGTTTAACGGGTATAAAAAATTCACCCCTCCACTTT. The encoded protein is CASSLTGIKNSPLHF.

The chain recombines TRBV5-6 with TRBJ2-5; 8 positions agree with TRBD2. The germline V gene has CDR1 SGHDT and CDR2 YYEEEE. The CDR3 spans 16 residues. V trimming: 4 bases; J trimming: 1 base; junction bases outside the gene matches: 9. The CDR3 protein is CASSPTGRGLQETQYF. In DNA, the CDR3 is TGTGCCAGCAGCCCGACCGGGAGGGGACTCCAAGAGACCCAGTACTTC.

The chain employs TRBV27 and TRBJ2-1, with TRBD2 matching 7 bases. Germline V gene data show CDR1 as MNHEY and CDR2 as SMNVEV (reference sequence). With V trimmed by 7 bases and J by 5 bases, 8 bases remained unmatched. The CDR3 contains 14 residues. As DNA, the CDR3 is TGTGCCAGCACCACGGGACTACCACACAATGAGCAGTTCTTC. Its protein product is CASTTGLPHNEQFF.

This chain links TRBV2 with TRBJ1-1; tentative D call: TRBD1 (5 bases). Trimming took off 4 bases at V and 3 bases at J, with 12 bases between the two ends. Germline lookup yields CDR1 SNHLY and CDR2 FYNNEI. The CDR3 is 14 amino acids. The CDR3 spells CASSALGEDTEAFF. CDR3 DNA sequence: TGTGCCAGCAGTGCTCTGGGGGAGGACACTGAAGCTTTCTTT.

The chain has TRBV9 and TRBJ2-7; 8 positions agree with TRBD2. CDR1 is SGDLS, CDR2 YYNGEE, per germline. CDR3 length: 17 residues. V lost 7 bases and J lost 4; bases outside the gene matches: 19. The CDR3 bases are TGTGCCAGCCGAGGGAGGGGTAGACGGGAGGGCCGGTACGAGCAGTACTTC. Protein product: CASRGRGRREGRYEQYF.

This clone was counted a few times. The chain employs TRBV6-5 and TRBJ1-2, with 11 nucleotides matching TRBD1. CDR1 MNHEY and CDR2 SVGAGI come from the germline V gene. This CDR3 is built from 14 residues. V gave up 6 bases and J gave up 7 bases; unmatched junction bases: 7. This CDR3 is CASRPGQGAVGYTF. The CDR3 region has the DNA TGTGCCAGCAGGCCAGGACAGGGGGCAGTTGGCTACACCTTC.

This clone was seen once. The chain couples TRBV27 to TRBJ1-1; no firm D call. From germline, CDR1 is MNHEY and CDR2 SMNVEV (reference sequence). With 6 bases removed from V and 0 bases from J, the gap between germline ends came to 8 bases. CDR3 length equals 13 residues. The CDR3 nucleotides are TGTGCCAGCAGATCGGGTTTGAACACTGAAGCTTTCTTT. Translation gives CASRSGLNTEAFF.

The V call is TRBV29-1, the J call TRBJ2-7; 8 nucleotides align to TRBD2. The trim removed 6 bases at V and 5 bases at J, leaving 9 bases unmatched. Germline CDR1 and CDR2: SQVTM and ANQGSEA. The CDR3 has 13 amino acids. The CDR3 bases are TGCAGCGTGGACCCGGGACTAGACAACGAGCAGTACTTC. Translation: CSVDPGLDNEQYF.

The CDR3 here is CAWSVGNPEKLFF. The CDR3 nucleotides read TGTGCCTGGAGTGTGGGCAATCCAGAAAAACTGTTTTTT. This sequence joins TRBV30 and TRBJ1-4; D gene unclear. Germline V gene sequence: CDR1 GTSNPN, CDR2 SVGIG (reference sequence). Between the trimmed V and J ends, which lost 0 bases and 8 bases, there was a span of 10 bases. The CDR3 sequence is 13 residues long. Complete variable domain (other parts from reference TRBV30 and TRBJ1-4): SQTIHQWPATLVQPVGSPLSLECTVEGTSNPNLYWYRQAAGRGLQLLFYSVGIGQISSEVPQNLSASRPQDRQFILSSKKLLLSDSGFYLCAWSVGNPEKLFFGSGTQLSVL.

V usage is TRBV11-2 and J usage is TRBJ2-7, with TRBD1 matching 9 bases. J was trimmed by 2 bases and V by 5 bases; bases with no gene match: 4. CDR1 and CDR2 from the germline V gene are SGHAT and FQNNGV. The CDR3 is 14 residues long. CDR3 amino acids: CASSHGTGPYEQYF. The CDR3 coding sequence is TGTGCCAGCAGCCACGGGACAGGGCCCTACGAGCAGTACTTC.